This T cell receptor beta chain appears in the sequencing data of a study of T cells in Graves' hyperthyroidism and ophthalmopathy. CDR1 is KGHSH, CDR2 LQKENI, per germline. The CDR3 has 17 residues. V was trimmed by 5 bases and J by 2 bases, leaving 21 bases between them. The CDR3 regions of TCR beta were amplified from RNA transcripts. First-round RT-PCR targeting the TCR CDR3 was performed with the HTBI primer set. TCRdb processed the multiplex PCR reads anew with MiXCR; each CDR3 protein has one entry. The table records about 640,000 distinct CDR3 sequences, less than 25% of them present only once. This clonotype was picked up one time. Diagnoses were established using clinical symptoms, serum thyroxine and TRAb, thyroid ultrasound and orbital computed tomography.

The clonotype was recovered from a man aged 25-45 years with Graves' ophthalmopathy. Sample: blood. V gene TRBV18 combines with J gene TRBJ2-5; D is possibly TRBD1 (6 bases). The CDR3 region has the DNA TGTGCCAGCTCATCCTATCCGGGACAAGACCTACAAGAGACCCAGTACTTC. Translation gives CASSSYPGQDLQETQYF. Full variable domain (outside the CDR3, taken from reference TRBV18 and TRBJ2-5): NAGVMQNPRHLVRRRGQEARLRCSPMKGHSHVYWYRQLPEEGLKFMVYLQKENIIDESGMPKERFSAEFPKEGPSILRIQQVVRGDSAAYFCASSSYPGQDLQETQYFGPGTRLLVL.